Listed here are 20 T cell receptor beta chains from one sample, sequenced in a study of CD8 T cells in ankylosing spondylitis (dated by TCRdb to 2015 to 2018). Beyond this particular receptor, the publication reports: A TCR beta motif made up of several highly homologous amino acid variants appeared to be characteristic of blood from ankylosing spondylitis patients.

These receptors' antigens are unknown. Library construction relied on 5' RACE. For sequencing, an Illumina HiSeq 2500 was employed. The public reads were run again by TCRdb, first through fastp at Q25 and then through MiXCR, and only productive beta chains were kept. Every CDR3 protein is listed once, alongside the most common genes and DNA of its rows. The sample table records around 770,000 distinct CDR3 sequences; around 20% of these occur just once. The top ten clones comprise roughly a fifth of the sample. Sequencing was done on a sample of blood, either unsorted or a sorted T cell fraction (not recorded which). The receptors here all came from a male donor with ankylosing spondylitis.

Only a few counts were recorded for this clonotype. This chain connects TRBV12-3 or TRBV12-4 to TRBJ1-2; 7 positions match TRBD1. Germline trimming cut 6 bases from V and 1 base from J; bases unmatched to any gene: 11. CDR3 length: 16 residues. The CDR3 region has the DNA TGTGCCAGCAGGAGGGAAGCAGGGGGTAGTAACTATGGCTACACCTTC. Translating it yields CASRREAGGSNYGYTF.

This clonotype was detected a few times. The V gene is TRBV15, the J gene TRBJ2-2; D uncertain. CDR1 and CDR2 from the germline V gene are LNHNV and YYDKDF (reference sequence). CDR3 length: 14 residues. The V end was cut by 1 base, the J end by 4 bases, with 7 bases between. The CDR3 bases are TGTGCCACCAGCAGAGTCGGGTCCACCGGGGAGCTGTTTTTT. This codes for CATSRVGSTGELFF. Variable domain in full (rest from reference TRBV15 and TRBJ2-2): DAMVIQNPRYQVTQFGKPVTLSCSQTLNHNVMYWYQQKSSQAPKLLFHYYDKDFNNEADTPDNFQSRRPNTSFCFLDIRSPGLGDTAMYLCATSRVGSTGELFFGEGSRLTVL.

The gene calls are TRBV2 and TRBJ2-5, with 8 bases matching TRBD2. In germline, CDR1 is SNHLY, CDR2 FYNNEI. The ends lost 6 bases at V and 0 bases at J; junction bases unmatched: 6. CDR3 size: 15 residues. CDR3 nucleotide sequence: TGTGCCAGCAGGCGCCCACTAGCGGACCAAGAGACCCAGTACTTC. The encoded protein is CASRRPLADQETQYF. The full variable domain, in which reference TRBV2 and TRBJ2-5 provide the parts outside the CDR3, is EPEVTQTPSHQVTQMGQEVILRCVPISNHLYFYWYRQILGQKVEFLVSFYNNEISEKSEIFDDQFSVERPDGSNFTLKIRSTKLEDSAMYFCASRRPLADQETQYFGPGTRLLVL.

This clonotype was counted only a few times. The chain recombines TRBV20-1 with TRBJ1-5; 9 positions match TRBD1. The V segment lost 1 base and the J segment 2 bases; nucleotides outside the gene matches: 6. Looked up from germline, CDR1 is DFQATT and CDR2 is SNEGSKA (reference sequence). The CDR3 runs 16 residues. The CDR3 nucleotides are TGCAGTGCTAGAGGGACAGGGGTGGGTGGCAATCAGCCCCAGCATTTT. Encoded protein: CSARGTGVGGNQPQHF.

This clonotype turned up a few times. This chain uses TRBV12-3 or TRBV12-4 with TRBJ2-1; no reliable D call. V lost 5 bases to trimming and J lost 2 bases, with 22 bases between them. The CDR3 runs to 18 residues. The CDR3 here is CASSALIKGTIPYNEQFF. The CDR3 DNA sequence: TGTGCCAGCAGTGCTTTAATAAAGGGAACCATCCCCTACAATGAGCAGTTCTTC.

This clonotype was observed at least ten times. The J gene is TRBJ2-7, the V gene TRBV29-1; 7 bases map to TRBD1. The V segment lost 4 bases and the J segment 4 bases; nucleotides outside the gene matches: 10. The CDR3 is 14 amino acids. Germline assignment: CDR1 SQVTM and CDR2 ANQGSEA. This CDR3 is CSVVYWDRPYEQYF. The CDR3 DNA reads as TGCAGCGTTGTCTATTGGGACAGACCTTACGAGCAGTACTTC.

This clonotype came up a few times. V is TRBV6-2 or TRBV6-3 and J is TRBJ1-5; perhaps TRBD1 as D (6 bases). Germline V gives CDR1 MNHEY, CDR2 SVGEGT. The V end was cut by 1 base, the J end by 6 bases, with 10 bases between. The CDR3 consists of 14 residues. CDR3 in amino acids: CASSYWGGSQPQHF. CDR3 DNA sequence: TGTGCCAGCAGTTACTGGGGGGGCAGTCAGCCCCAGCATTTT.

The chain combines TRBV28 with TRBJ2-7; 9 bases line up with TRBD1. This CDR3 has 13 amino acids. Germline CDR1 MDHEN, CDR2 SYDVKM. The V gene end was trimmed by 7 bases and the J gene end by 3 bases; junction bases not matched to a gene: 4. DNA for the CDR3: TGTGCCAGCATCCCGGGACAGGGCTACGAGCAGTACTTC. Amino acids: CASIPGQGYEQYF.

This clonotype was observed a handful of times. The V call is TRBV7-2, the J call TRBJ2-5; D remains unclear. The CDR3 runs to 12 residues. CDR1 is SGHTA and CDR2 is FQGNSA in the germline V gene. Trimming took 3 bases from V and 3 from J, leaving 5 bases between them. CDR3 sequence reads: CASSFTEETQYF. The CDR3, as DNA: TGTGCCAGCAGCTTCACTGAAGAGACCCAGTACTTC.

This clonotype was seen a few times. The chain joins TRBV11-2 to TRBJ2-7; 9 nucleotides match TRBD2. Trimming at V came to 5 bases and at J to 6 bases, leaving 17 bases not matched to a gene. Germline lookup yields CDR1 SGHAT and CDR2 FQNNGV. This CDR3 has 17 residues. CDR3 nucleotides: TGTGCCAGCAGCAGCCGGTCGACCGGGACTAGCTCCGCCGAGCAGTACTTC. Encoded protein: CASSSRSTGTSSAEQYF.

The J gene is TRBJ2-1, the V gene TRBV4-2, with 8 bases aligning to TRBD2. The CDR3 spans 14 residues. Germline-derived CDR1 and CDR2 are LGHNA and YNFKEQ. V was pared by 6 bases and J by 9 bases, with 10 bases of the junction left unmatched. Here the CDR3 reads CASSREGLQAEQFF. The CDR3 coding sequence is TGTGCCAGCAGTCGGGAGGGCCTACAGGCTGAGCAGTTCTTC.

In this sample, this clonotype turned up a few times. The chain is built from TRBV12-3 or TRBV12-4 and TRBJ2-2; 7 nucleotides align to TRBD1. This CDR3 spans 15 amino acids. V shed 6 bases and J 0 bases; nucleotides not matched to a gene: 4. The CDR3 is CASRSDRANTGELFF. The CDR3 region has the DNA TGTGCCAGCAGGTCCGACAGGGCGAACACCGGGGAGCTGTTTTTT.

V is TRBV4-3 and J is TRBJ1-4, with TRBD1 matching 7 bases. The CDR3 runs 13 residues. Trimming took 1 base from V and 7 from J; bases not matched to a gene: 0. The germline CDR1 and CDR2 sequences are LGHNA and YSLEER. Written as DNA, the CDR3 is TGCGCCAGCAGCCAAGGACAGGGTGAAAAACTGTTTTTT. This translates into CASSQGQGEKLFF.

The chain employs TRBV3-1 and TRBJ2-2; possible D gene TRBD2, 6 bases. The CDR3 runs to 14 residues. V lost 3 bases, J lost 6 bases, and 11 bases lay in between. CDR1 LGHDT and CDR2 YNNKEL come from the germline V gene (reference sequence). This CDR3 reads CASSQGGRAGELFF. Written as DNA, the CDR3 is TGTGCCAGCAGCCAGGGGGGTCGGGCCGGGGAGCTGTTTTTT.

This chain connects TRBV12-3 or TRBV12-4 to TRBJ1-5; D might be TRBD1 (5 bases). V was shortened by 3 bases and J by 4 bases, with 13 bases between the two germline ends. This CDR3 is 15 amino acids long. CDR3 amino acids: CASSFGGKGNQPQHF. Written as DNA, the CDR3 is TGTGCCAGCAGTTTCGGTGGAAAGGGGAATCAGCCCCAGCATTTT.

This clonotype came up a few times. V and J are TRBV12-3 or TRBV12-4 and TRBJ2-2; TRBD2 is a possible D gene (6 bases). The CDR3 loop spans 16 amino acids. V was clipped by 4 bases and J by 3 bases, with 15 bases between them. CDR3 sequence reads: CASSSGAGRDTGELFF. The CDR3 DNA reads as TGTGCCAGCAGTTCGGGAGCAGGACGGGACACCGGGGAGCTGTTTTTT.

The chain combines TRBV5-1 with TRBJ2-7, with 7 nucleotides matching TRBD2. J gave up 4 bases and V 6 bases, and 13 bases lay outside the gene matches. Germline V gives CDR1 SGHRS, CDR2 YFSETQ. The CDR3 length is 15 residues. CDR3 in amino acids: CASKTRAGESYEQYF. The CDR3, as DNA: TGCGCCAGCAAGACCCGGGCGGGAGAGAGTTACGAGCAGTACTTC.

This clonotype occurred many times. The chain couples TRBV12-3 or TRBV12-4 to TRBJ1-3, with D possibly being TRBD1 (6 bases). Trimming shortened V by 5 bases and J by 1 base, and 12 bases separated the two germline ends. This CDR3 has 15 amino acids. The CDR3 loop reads CASSLGQFSGNTIYF. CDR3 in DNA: TGTGCCAGCAGTCTCGGACAGTTTTCTGGAAACACCATATATTTT.

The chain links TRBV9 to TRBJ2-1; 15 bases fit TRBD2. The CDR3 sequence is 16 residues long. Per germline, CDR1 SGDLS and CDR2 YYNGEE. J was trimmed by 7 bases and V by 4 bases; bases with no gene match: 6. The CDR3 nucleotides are TGTGCCAGCAGCTCAGACGGACTAGCGGGGGGGAATGAGCAGTTCTTC. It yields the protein CASSSDGLAGGNEQFF.

The CDR3 nucleotides read TGTGCCAGCAGTCTCGGGACAGGGGGCACTGGAAACACCATATATTTT. Translation: CASSLGTGGTGNTIYF. The J gene is TRBJ1-3, the V gene TRBV12-3 or TRBV12-4; 12 nucleotides align to TRBD1. Unmatched junction bases numbered 4, after V lost 5 bases and J lost 2 bases. The length of the CDR3 is 16 residues.